This T cell receptor beta chain was retrieved from a study of blood T cell repertoires in COVID-19. Study as a whole: Sites in the United States, Italy and Spain provided acute and convalescent COVID-19 samples. PBMCs, B-cell-depleted T cells, or T cells provided the cDNA or gDNA that made up the material.

Original processing notes: Estimates of nucleated cell counts were drawn from the amplification of reference gene primers. The repertoire was sequenced with immunoSEQ multiplex PCR; TCRdb's copy has only in-frame clones and lacks some. V and J calls and clone size are copied from that table; D and trimming were computed from the DNA. The profile covers hundreds of thousands of clones, with approximately 84% appearing a single time and 6% to 9.5% taken by the ten largest. Germline CDR1 and CDR2: SGHTA and FQGNSA. The CDR3 runs 16 residues. V lost 1 base to trimming and J lost 5 bases; unmatched junction nucleotides: 7.

This chain links TRBV7-2 with TRBJ2-2; 7 nucleotides match TRBD2. The sequence was obtained from a woman aged 80 or older with acute or convalescent COVID-19. Sequencing was done on a sample of peripheral blood. The CDR3 coding sequence is TGTGCCAGCAGCTTAGTCGGCACTAGCGAAACCGGGGAGCTGTTTTTT. It encodes CASSLVGTSETGELFF.